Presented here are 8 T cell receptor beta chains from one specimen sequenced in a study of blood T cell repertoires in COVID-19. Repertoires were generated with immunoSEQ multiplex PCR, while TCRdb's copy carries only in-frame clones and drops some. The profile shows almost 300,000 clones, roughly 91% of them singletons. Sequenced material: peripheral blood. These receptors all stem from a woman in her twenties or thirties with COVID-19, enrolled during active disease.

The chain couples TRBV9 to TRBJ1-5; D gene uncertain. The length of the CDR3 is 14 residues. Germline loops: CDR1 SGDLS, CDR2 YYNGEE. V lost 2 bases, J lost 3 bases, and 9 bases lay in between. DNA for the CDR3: TGTGCCAGCAGCGTCGAGGGAATCAATCAGCCCCAGCATTTT. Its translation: CASSVEGINQPQHF.

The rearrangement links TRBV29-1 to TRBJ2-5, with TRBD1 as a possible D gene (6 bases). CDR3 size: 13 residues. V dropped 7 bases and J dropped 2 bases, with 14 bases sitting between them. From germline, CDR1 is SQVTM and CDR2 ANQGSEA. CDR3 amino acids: CSAATGLQETQYF. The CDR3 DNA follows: TGCAGCGCCGCGACAGGCTTACAAGAGACCCAGTACTTC.

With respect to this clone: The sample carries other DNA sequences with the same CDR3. As DNA, the CDR3 is TGTGCCAGTAGTATAGCCGGTGGCTCCTACGAGCAGTACTTC. Its protein product is CASSIAGGSYEQYF. The chain is built from TRBV19 and TRBJ2-7; D not certain. CDR1 is LNHDA and CDR2 is SQIVND in the germline V gene (reference sequence). The CDR3 sequence is 14 residues long. Trimming stripped 1 base from V and 0 bases from J, with 7 bases between.

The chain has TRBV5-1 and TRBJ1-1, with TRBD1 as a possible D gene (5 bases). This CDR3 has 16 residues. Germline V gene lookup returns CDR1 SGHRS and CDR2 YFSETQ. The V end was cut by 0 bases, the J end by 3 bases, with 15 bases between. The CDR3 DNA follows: TGCGCCAGCAGCTTGGGAAGGTCAGGGCAGGACACTGAAGCTTTCTTT. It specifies CASSLGRSGQDTEAFF.

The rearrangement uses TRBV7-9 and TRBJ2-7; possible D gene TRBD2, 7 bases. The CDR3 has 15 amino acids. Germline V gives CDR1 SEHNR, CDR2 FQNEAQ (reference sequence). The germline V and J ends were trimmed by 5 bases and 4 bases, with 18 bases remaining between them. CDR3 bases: TGTGCCAGCAGCCCTGGAGGGGGAGCGGGATACGAGCAGTACTTC. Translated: CASSPGGGAGYEQYF.

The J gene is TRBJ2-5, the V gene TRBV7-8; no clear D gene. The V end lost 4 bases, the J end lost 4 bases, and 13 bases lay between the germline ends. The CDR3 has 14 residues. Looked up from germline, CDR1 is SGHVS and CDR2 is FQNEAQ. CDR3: CASSSRRSRETQYF. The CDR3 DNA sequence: TGTGCCAGCAGCTCCCGGAGATCACGAGAGACCCAGTACTTC.

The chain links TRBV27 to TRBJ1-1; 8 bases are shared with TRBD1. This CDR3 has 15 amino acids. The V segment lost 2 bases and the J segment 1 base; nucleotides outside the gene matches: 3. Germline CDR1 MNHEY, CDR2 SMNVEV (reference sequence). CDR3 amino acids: CASSLGTGGNTEAFF. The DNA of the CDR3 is TGTGCCAGCAGTTTAGGGACAGGAGGGAACACTGAAGCTTTCTTT.

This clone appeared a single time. In DNA form, the CDR3 reads TGTGCCAGCAGCCAAAACCTCGGGGAGCCCCAGCATTTT. Translating it yields CASSQNLGEPQHF. V and J are TRBV3-1 (or the pseudogene TRBV3-2) and TRBJ1-5; unclear D gene. CDR1 and CDR2 from the germline V gene are LGHDT and YNNKEL (reference sequence). V lost 2 bases, J lost 8 bases, and 10 bases lay in between. The CDR3 is 13 residues long.